This T cell receptor beta chain is drawn from a study of CD8+CD57+ T cells in acquired aplastic anemia. Study overall: The study obtained an average of 3.2 ug of DNA from sorted CD4+ and CD8+ cells.

Worth noting for this clonotype: The antigen remains unidentified.

Genomic DNA templated the TCR beta VDJ and CDR3 profiling. TCRdb independently ran MiXCR on the reads; one entry per CDR3 protein. The table has about 150,000 distinct CDR3 sequences, about 48% seen once. Germline V gene lookup returns CDR1 LNHNV and CDR2 YYDKDF (reference sequence). The CDR3 totals 16 residues. V lost 0 bases, J lost 5 bases, and 14 bases lay in between. General study findings and limits: Controls and patients did not differ significantly in CD8+ Simpson's diversity.

In patients chosen for sequencing, flow cytometry had shown CD8+CD57+ cell expansion. Severe acquired aplastic anemia was diagnosed in all patients. Untreated patients provided the blood samples, with no therapy given before sampling. The receptor was derived from a human donor with aplastic anemia. This rearrangement joins TRBV15 to TRBJ2-1, with D perhaps TRBD1 or TRBD2 (5 bases each). Input material: sorted CD4+, CD8+, or CD8+CD57+ T cells (not recorded which) from PBMCs. The CDR3: CATSRDPPGSHNEQFF. The CDR3, as DNA: TGTGCCACCAGCAGAGATCCGCCAGGGAGCCACAATGAGCAGTTCTTC. The full variable domain, its missing parts supplied by reference TRBV15 and TRBJ2-1, is DAMVIQNPRYQVTQFGKPVTLSCSQTLNHNVMYWYQQKSSQAPKLLFHYYDKDFNNEADTPDNFQSRRPNTSFCFLDIRSPGLGDTAMYLCATSRDPPGSHNEQFFGPGTRLTVL.